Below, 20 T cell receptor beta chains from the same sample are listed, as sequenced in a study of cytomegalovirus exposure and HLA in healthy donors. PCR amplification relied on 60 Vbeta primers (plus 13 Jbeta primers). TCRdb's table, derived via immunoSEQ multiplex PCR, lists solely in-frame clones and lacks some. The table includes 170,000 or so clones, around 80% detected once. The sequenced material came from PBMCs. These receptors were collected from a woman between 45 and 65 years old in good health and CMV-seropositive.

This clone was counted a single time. CDR3 DNA sequence: TGTGCCAGCAGCTCCCTCGGGGGGTCCACAGATACGCAGTATTTT. Its protein is CASSSLGGSTDTQYF. V gene TRBV11-2 combines with J gene TRBJ2-3, with 7 positions matching TRBD2. The CDR3 is 15 residues long. Germline V gene sequence: CDR1 SGHAT, CDR2 FQNNGV. Trimming removed 4 bases from V and 2 bases from J; junction bases left unmatched: 6.

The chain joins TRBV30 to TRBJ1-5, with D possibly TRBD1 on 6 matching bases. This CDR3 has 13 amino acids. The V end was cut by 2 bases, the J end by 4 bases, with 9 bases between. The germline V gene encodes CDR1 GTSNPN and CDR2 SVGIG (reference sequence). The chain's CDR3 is CAWSLGGNQPQHF. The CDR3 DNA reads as TGTGCCTGGAGTTTAGGGGGAAATCAGCCCCAGCATTTT.

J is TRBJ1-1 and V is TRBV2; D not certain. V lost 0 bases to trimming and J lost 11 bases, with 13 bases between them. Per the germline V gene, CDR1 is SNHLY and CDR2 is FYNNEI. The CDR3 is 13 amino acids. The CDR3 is CASSEARSGEAFF. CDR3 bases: TGTGCCAGCAGTGAAGCTAGATCCGGGGAGGCTTTCTTT.

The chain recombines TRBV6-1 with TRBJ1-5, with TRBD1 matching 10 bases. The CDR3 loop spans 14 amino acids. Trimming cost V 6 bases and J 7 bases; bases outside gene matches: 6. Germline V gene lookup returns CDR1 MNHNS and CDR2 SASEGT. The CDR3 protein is CASRDDRGRQPQHF. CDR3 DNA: TGTGCCAGCAGGGACGACAGGGGGCGACAGCCCCAGCATTTT.

This CDR3 reads CASSVALEGEQFF. CDR3 nucleotide sequence: TGTGCCAGCAGTGTAGCTCTTGAAGGTGAGCAGTTCTTC. This sequence joins TRBV6-9 and TRBJ2-1; D not certain. The CDR3 covers 13 residues. CDR1 is MNHGY, CDR2 SVAAGI, per germline. V was clipped by 5 bases and J by 9 bases, with 14 bases between them.

The CDR3 is CASSRLTGGYNEQFF. In DNA, the CDR3 is TGCGCCAGCAGCCGACTGACAGGGGGGTACAATGAGCAGTTCTTC. The chain has TRBV4-1 and TRBJ2-1; 9 nucleotides agree with TRBD1. Germline V gene data show CDR1 as MGHRA and CDR2 as YSYEKL. Losses at the gene ends were 4 bases for V and 4 bases for J; bases not matched to a gene: 5. This CDR3 spans 15 amino acids.

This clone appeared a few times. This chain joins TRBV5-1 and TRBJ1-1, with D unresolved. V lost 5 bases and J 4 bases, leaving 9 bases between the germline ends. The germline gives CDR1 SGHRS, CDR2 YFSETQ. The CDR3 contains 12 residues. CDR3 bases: TGCGCCAGCAGGGAGAGTAGCACTGAAGCTTTCTTT. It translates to CASRESSTEAFF. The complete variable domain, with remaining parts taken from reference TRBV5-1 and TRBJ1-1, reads KAGVTQTPRYLIKTRGQQVTLSCSPISGHRSVSWYQQTPGQGLQFLFEYFSETQRNKGNFPGRFSGRQFSNSRSEMNVSTLELGDSALYLCASRESSTEAFFGQGTRLTVV.

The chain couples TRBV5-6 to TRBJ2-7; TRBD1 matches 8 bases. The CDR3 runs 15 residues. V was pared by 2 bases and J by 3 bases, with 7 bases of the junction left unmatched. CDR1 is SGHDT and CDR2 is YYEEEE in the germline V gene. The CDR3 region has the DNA TGTGCCAGCAGCTTAAGGACAGGGATTAGCTACGAGCAGTACTTC. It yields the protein CASSLRTGISYEQYF.

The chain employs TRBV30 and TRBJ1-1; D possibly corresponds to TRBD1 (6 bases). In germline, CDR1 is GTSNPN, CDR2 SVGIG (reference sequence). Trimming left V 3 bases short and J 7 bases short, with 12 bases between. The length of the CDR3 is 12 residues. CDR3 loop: CAWSGGAVEAFF. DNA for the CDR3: TGTGCCTGGAGCGGGGGGGCGGTTGAAGCTTTCTTT.

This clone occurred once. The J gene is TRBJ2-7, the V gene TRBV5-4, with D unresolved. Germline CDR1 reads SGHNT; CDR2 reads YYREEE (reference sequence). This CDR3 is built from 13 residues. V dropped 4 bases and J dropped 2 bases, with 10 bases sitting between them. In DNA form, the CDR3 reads TGTGCCAGCAGCCGAGACACCACCTACGAGCAGTACTTC. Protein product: CASSRDTTYEQYF.

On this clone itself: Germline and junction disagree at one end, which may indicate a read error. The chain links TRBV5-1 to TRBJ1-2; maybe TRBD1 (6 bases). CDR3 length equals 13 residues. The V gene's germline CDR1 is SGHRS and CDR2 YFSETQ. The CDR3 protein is CASRLSGGRRPRF. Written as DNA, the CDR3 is TGCGCCAGCAGGCTGAGCGGGGGGCGGCGACCCCGCTTC.

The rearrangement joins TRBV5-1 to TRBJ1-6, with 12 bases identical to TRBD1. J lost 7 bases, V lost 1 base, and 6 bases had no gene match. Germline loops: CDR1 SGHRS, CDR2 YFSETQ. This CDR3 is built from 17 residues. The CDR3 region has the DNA TGCGCCAGCAGCTTGCGGGGACAGGGGGCGAGGAATTCACCCCTCCACTTT. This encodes CASSLRGQGARNSPLHF.

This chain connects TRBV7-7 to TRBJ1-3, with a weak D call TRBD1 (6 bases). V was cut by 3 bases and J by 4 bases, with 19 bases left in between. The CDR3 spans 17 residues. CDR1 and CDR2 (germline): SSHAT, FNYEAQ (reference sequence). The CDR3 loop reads CASSFFVLAGEGNTIYF. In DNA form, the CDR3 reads TGTGCCAGCAGCTTCTTCGTTTTGGCAGGGGAGGGAAACACCATATATTTT.

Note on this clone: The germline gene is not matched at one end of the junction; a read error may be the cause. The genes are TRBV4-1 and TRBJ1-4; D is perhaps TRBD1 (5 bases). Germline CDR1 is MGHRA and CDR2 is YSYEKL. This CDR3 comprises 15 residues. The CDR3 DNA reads TGTGCCAGCAGCCAAGATCTCTTGGGGGGTGAAAAACTGTTTTTT. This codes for CASSQDLLGGEKLFF.

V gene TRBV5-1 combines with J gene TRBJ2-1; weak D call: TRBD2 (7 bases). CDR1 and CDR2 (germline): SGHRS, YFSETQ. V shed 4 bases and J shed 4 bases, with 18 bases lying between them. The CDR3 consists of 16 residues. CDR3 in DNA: TGCGCCAGCAGCCCCCCCAAGGGGGGGCGATACAATGAGCAGTTCTTC. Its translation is CASSPPKGGRYNEQFF.

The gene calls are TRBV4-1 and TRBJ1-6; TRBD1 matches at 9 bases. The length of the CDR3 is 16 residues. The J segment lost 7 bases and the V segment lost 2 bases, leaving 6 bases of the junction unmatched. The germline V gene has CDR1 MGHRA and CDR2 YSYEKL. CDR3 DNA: TGCGCCAGCAGCCAATCCGGGACAGGGATAAATTCACCCCTCCACTTT. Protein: CASSQSGTGINSPLHF.

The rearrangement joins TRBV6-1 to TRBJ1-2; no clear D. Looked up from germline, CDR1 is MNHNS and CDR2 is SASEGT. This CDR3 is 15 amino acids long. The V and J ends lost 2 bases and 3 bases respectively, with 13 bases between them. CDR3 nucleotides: TGTGCCAGCAGTGAAACCCCGGGCGGGGACTATGGCTACACCTTC. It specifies CASSETPGGDYGYTF.

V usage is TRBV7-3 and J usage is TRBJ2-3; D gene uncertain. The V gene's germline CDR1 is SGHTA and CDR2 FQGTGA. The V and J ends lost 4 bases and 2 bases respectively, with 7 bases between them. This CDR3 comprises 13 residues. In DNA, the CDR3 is TGTGCCAGCAGCTCAACTAACACAGATACGCAGTATTTT. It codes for CASSSTNTDTQYF.

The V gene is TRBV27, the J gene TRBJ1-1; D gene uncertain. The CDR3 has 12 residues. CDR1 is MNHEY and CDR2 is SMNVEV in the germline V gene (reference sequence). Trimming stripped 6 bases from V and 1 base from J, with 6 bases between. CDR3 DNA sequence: TGTGCCAGCAGACAAGAGAACACTGAAGCTTTCTTT. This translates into CASRQENTEAFF.

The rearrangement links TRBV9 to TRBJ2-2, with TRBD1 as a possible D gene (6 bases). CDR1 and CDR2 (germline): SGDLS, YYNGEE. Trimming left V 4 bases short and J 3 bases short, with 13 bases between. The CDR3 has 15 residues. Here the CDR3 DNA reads TGTGCCAGCAGCCCCCAGTCAGGGGACACCGGGGAGCTGTTTTTT. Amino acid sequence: CASSPQSGDTGELFF.